These T cell receptor beta chains were read from a single sample in a study of response to subunit inactivated influenza vaccine. A single record per CDR3 protein comes from TCRdb applying MiXCR to the RT-PCR reads. This table holds about 800,000 distinct CDR3 sequences, 21% found once. The starting material was PBMCs from blood, obtained more than 4 days after vaccination. The receptors come from a man between 45 and 60 years old who received an inactivated influenza vaccine. Both conserved end residues are part of each CDR3. A D gene is named only where the DNA matches it firmly. A clone size is listed for some rows: how often the clone was seen (once, few, many), or a class if it is expanded.

D gene	clone size	V gene	J gene	CDR3 DNA	CDR3 protein
.	few	TRBV4-2	TRBJ2-5	TGTGCCAGCAGCCCCCAGATGTTAGCCCCTTGGGAGACCCAGTACTTC	CASSPQMLAPWETQYF
TRBD2	few	TRBV7-2	TRBJ2-7	TGTGCCAGCAGCTTAGCGGGTAGCGGGGTTTACGAGCAGTACTTC	CASSLAGSGVYEQYF
.	few	TRBV25-1	TRBJ2-1	TGTGCCAGCAGTGAACCCGGGGACTCCTACAATGAGCAGTTCTTC	CASSEPGDSYNEQFF
.	few	TRBV10-3	TRBJ2-7	TGTGCCATCAGCAGAATACCGGGACCCGAGGGCTACGAGCAGTACTTC	CAISRIPGPEGYEQYF
.	few	TRBV5-6	TRBJ2-7	TGTGCCAGCAGCACCAGGTTATTGCTACGGGAGCAGTACTTC	CASSTRLLLREQYF
.	few	TRBV6-5	TRBJ1-1	TGTGCCAGCAGTTACGGGAGTTGGGTGAACACTGAAGCTTTCTTT	CASSYGSWVNTEAFF
.	few	TRBV24-1	TRBJ2-1	TGTGCCACCAGTGGTAATGGGGGAGCGGACAATGAGCAGTTCTTC	CATSGNGGADNEQFF
.	few	TRBV7-9	TRBJ2-1	TGTGCCAGCAGCTTAGGGGGGCCCTCCGCCCATGAGCAGTTCTTC	CASSLGGPSAHEQFF
.	.	TRBV21-1	TRBJ2-5	TGTGCCAGCAGCAAAGTGGCCGGGACTAGGACCATTTTGGGACAAGAGACCCAGTACTTC	CASSKVAGTRTILGQETQYF
.	few	TRBV15	TRBJ1-5	TGTGCCACCAGCGAAGAGCCGCAGCAGCCCCAGCATTTT	CATSEEPQQPQHF
.	.	TRBV4-3	TRBJ1-1	TGCGCCAGCAGCCAAGATATCAATGGGGACACTGAAGCTTTCTTT	CASSQDINGDTEAFF
TRBD2	few	TRBV7-8	TRBJ2-2	TGTGCCAGCAGCCAGAATCCGTCAATGGGACTAGTAATCGGGGAGCTGTTTTTT	CASSQNPSMGLVIGELFF
TRBD1	many	TRBV30	TRBJ2-1	TGTGCCTGGACAGCAGGGGGCCAAGGCCTGTTCTTC	CAWTAGGQGLFF
TRBD2	few	TRBV12-3/TRBV12-4	TRBJ2-1	TGTGCCAGCAGCTCCCCTGGCAGCGGGAGCCTCAATGAGCAGTTCTTC	CASSSPGSGSLNEQFF
.	.	TRBV9	TRBJ2-7	TGTGCCAGCAGCGTATGGGGGCGGTCCTCCGACGAGCAGTACTTC	CASSVWGRSSDEQYF
TRBD2	.	TRBV6-2/TRBV6-3	TRBJ2-3	TGTGCCAGCAGCCCGAATAGCGGGAGGGCCTACTCTAGCACAGATACGCAGTATTTT	CASSPNSGRAYSSTDTQYF
.	.	TRBV9	TRBJ1-1	TGTGCCAGCAGCGTAGCGGTGGTGAACACTGAAGCTTTCTTT	CASSVAVVNTEAFF